The 9 T cell receptor beta chains presented below share a single source sample, sequenced in a study of blood T cells in healthy people across ages (dated by TCRdb to 2014 to 2015). Library preparation used 5' RACE. Sequencing was performed on an Illumina HiSeq 2500. A second about 6 to 11 cycle PCR used a sample-barcoded 5' primer and a J-beta primer mix. The public reads were run again by TCRdb, first through fastp at Q25 and then through MiXCR, and only productive beta chains were kept. Entries are consolidated by CDR3 protein sequence, retaining the most common genes and DNA. Counted in this sample were over a million distinct CDR3 sequences; less than 50% of them appeared once. The ten largest clonotypes hold 18% of the sample. Sequencing input: blood. The receptors shown here come from a woman aged 55-70 years in good health.

This clonotype came up a few times. The chain joins TRBV29-1 to TRBJ2-1; D unresolved. CDR1 is SQVTM, CDR2 ANQGSEA, per germline. Trimming left V 5 bases short and J 0 bases short, with 11 bases between. The CDR3 consists of 14 residues. The CDR3: CSVNPENSYNEQFF. As DNA, the CDR3 is TGCAGCGTTAATCCAGAGAACTCCTACAATGAGCAGTTCTTC.

There are many counts of this clonotype. This chain uses TRBV29-1 with TRBJ2-7; 9 bases align to TRBD1. Germline CDR1 and CDR2: SQVTM and ANQGSEA. The CDR3 length is 14 residues. V was clipped by 5 bases and J by 1 base; unmatched bases: 6. The CDR3 region has the DNA TGCAGCGTTCGACAGGGGGTGCTTTCCTACGAGCAGTACTTC. Its translation: CSVRQGVLSYEQYF.

This clonotype was seen a few times. The chain recombines TRBV14 with TRBJ2-7, with D possibly matching TRBD1 (6 bases). The CDR3 extends over 15 amino acids. From germline, CDR1 is SGHDN and CDR2 FVKESK. V lost 3 bases and J 2 bases, leaving 14 bases between the germline ends. The CDR3 coding sequence is TGTGCCAGCAGCCAGCAAGGACAGACCCCCTACGAGCAGTACTTC. Translation: CASSQQGQTPYEQYF.

CDR3 bases: TGTGCCACCCAGGACAGGGACCGCACAGATACGCAGTATTTT. Protein sequence: CATQDRDRTDTQYF. This chain links TRBV24-1 with TRBJ2-3; 8 bases agree with TRBD1. V gave up 9 bases and J gave up 1 base; unmatched junction bases: 5. There are 14 residues in the CDR3. Germline-derived CDR1 and CDR2 are KGHDR and SFDVKD.

This clonotype was observed a handful of times. The chain couples TRBV12-3 or TRBV12-4 to TRBJ2-1; 12 positions match TRBD2. This CDR3 has 18 amino acids. With V trimmed by 5 bases and J by 3 bases, 11 bases remained unmatched. CDR3: CASSPPSGRATFYNEQFF. CDR3 sequence (DNA): TGTGCCAGCAGTCCCCCTAGCGGGAGGGCCACTTTCTACAATGAGCAGTTCTTC.

The V gene is TRBV27, the J gene TRBJ1-4; weak D call: TRBD1 (6 bases). Trimming removed 6 bases at V and 11 bases at J, with 22 bases between. CDR1 is MNHEY and CDR2 is SMNVEV in the germline V gene (reference sequence). The CDR3 length is 15 residues. The CDR3 loop reads CASSPTRTAAGKLFF. The CDR3 DNA follows: TGTGCCAGCAGCCCCACTCGGACAGCGGCGGGGAAACTGTTTTTT.

The chain links TRBV20-1 to TRBJ2-4; 7 bases are shared with TRBD1. Germline-derived CDR1 and CDR2 are DFQATT and SNEGSKA (reference sequence). The CDR3 contains 18 residues. The CDR3 DNA is TGCAGGAACCCCTCCGGGGACAGCATGCCTTTAGCCAAAAACATTCAGTACTTC. Translation: CRNPSGDSMPLAKNIQYF.

This clonotype occurred a few times. The rearrangement uses TRBV20-1 and TRBJ2-5; D call uncertain. V shed 0 bases and J shed 4 bases, with 12 bases lying between them. From germline, CDR1 is DFQATT and CDR2 SNEGSKA (reference sequence). This CDR3 comprises 14 residues. CDR3 in DNA: TGCAGTGCTAGAGACCCTGCTGGCTCAGAGACCCAGTACTTC. Translated: CSARDPAGSETQYF.

This clonotype was detected only a few times. The rearrangement links TRBV13 to TRBJ1-4; D gene ambiguous. The CDR3 is 14 amino acids. Germline-derived CDR1 and CDR2 are PRHDT and FYEKMQ (reference sequence). V shed 1 base and J shed 0 bases, with 3 bases lying between them. The CDR3 coding sequence is TGTGCCAGCAGCTTAGAACCAACTAATGAAAAACTGTTTTTT. It is translated as CASSLEPTNEKLFF. Drawing the rest from reference TRBV13 and TRBJ1-4, the complete variable domain is AAGVIQSPRHLIKEKRETATLKCYPIPRHDTVYWYQQGPGQDPQFLISFYEKMQSDKGSIPDRFSAQQFSDYHSELNMSSLELGDSALYFCASSLEPTNEKLFFGSGTQLSVL.